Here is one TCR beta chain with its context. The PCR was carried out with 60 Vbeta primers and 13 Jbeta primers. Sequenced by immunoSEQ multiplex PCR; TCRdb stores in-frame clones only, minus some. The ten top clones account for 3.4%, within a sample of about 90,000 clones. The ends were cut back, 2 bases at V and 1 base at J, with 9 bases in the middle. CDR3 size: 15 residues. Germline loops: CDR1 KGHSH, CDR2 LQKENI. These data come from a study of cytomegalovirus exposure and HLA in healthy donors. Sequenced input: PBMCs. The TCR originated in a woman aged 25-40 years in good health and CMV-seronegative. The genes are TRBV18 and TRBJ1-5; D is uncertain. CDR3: CASSPGSTSNQPQHF. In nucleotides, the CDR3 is TGTGCCAGCTCACCAGGGAGTACGAGCAATCAGCCCCAGCATTTT.